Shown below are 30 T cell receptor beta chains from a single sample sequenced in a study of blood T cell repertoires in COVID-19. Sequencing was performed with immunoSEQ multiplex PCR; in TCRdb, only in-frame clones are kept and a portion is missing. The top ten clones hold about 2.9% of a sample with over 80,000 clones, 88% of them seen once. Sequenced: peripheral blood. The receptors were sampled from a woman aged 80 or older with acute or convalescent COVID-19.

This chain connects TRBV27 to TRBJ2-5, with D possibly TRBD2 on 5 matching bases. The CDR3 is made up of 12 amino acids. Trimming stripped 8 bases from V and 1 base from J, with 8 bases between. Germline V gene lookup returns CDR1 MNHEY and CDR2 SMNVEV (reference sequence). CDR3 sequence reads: CASLGSQETQYF. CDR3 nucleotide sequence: TGTGCCAGCCTTGGGAGCCAAGAGACCCAGTACTTC.

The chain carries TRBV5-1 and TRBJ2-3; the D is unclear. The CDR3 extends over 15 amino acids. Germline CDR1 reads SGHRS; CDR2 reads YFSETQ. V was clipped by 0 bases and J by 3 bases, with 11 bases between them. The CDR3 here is CASSLGGVHTDTQYF. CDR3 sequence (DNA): TGCGCCAGCAGCTTGGGCGGAGTCCATACAGATACGCAGTATTTT.

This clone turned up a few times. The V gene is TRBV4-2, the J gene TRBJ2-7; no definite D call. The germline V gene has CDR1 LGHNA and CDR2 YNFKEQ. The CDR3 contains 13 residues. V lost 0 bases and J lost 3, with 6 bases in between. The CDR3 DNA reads TGTGCCAGCAGCCAAGATCGGAGCTACGAGCAGTACTTC. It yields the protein CASSQDRSYEQYF.

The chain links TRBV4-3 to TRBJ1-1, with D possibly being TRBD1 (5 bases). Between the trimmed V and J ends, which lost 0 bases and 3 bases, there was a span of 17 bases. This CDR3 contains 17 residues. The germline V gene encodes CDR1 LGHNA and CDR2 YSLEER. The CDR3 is CASSQEGQGLWYTEAFF. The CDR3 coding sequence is TGCGCCAGCAGCCAAGAGGGGCAGGGCCTATGGTACACTGAAGCTTTCTTT.

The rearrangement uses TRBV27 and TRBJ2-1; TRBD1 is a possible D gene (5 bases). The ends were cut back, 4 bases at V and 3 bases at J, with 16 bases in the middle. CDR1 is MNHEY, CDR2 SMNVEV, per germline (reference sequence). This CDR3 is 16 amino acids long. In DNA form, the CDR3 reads TGTGCCAGCAGTTCCTCCATAGGGGCCGGCTACAATGAGCAGTTCTTC. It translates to CASSSSIGAGYNEQFF.

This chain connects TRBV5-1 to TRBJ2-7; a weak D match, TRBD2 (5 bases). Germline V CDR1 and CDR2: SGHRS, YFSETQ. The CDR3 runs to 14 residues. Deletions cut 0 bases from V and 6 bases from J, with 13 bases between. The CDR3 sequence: CASSLGLDYSEQYF. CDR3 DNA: TGCGCCAGCAGCTTGGGCCTAGACTATAGCGAGCAGTACTTC.

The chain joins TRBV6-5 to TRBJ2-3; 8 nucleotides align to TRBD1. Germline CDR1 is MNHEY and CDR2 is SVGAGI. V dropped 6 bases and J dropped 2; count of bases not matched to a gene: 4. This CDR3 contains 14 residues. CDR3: CASRGQGITDTQYF. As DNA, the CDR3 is TGTGCCAGCAGAGGACAGGGAATCACAGATACGCAGTATTTT.

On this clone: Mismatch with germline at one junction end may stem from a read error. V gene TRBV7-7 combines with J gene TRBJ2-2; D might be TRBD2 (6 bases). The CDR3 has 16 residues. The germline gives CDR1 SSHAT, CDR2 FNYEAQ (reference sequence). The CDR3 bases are TGTGCTAGCAGCTTATTCACGGGGGTCAACACCGGGGAGCTGTTTTTT. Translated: CASSLFTGVNTGELFF. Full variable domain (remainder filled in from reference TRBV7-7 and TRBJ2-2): GAGVSQSPRYKVTKRGQDVTLRCDPISSHATLYWYQQALGQGPEFLTYFNYEAQPDKSGLPSDRFSAERPEGSISTLTIQRTEQRDSAMYRCASSLFTGVNTGELFFGEGSRLTVL.

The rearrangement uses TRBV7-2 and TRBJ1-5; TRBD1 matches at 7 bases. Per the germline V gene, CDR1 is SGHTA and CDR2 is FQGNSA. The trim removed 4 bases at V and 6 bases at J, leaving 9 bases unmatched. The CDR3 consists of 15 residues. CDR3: CASSSRTGLGQPQHF. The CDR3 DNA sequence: TGTGCCAGCAGCTCCCGGACAGGCTTGGGTCAGCCCCAGCATTTT. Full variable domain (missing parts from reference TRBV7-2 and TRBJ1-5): GAGVSQSPSNKVTEKGKDVELRCDPISGHTALYWYRQSLGQGLEFLIYFQGNSAPDKSGLPSDRFSAERTGGSVSTLTIQRTQQEDSAVYLCASSSRTGLGQPQHFGDGTRLSIL.

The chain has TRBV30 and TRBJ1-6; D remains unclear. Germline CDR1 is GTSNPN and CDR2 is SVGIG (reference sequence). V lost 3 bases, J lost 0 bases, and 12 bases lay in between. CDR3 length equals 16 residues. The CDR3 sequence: CAWSNPSDSYNSPLHF. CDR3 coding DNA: TGTGCCTGGAGCAATCCGTCAGACTCCTATAATTCACCCCTCCACTTT.

CDR3 bases: TGCGCCAGCAGCTTGGTACAGGGGATGTACGAGCAGTACTTC. Its protein is CASSLVQGMYEQYF. The chain joins TRBV5-1 to TRBJ2-7; 7 bases align to TRBD1. Germline CDR1 and CDR2: SGHRS and YFSETQ. J lost 4 bases, V lost 0 bases, and 4 bases had no gene match. The CDR3 totals 14 residues.

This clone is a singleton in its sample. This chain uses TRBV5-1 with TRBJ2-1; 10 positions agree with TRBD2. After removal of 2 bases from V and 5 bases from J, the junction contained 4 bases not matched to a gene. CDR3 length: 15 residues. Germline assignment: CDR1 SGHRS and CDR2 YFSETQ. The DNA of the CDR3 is TGCGCCAGCAGCTTAAGCGGGAGGGTTAACAATGAGCAGTTCTTC. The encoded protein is CASSLSGRVNNEQFF.

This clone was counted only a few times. Here the CDR3 DNA reads TGTGCCAGCAGCGTAGCGGTGACTAGCGGAGAGACCCAGTACTTC. Its protein product is CASSVAVTSGETQYF. The rearrangement joins TRBV9 to TRBJ2-5; 9 nucleotides agree with TRBD2. Germline V lookup: CDR1 SGDLS, CDR2 YYNGEE. The J segment lost 4 bases and the V segment lost 0 bases, leaving 4 bases of the junction unmatched. The CDR3 spans 15 residues.

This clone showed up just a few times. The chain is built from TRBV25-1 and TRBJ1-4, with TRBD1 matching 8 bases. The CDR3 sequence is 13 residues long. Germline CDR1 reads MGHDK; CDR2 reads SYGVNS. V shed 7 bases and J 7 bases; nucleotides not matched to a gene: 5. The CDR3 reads CASKTGAGEKLFF. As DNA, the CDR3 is TGTGCCAGCAAGACAGGGGCCGGTGAAAAACTGTTTTTT.

The CDR3 sequence is CASSSSGSTYEQYF. CDR3 in DNA: TGTGCCAGCAGCTCTAGCGGGAGCACATACGAGCAGTACTTC. This chain uses TRBV2 with TRBJ2-7; 10 bases are a match to TRBD2. Germline loops: CDR1 SNHLY, CDR2 FYNNEI. The V segment lost 6 bases and the J segment 4 bases; nucleotides outside the gene matches: 6. This CDR3 is 14 amino acids long.

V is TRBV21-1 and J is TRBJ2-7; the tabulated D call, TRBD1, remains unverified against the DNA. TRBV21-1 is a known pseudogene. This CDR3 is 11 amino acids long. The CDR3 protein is CASNPGSEQYF. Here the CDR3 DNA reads TGTGCCAGCAATCCAGGGTCCGAGCAGTACTTC.

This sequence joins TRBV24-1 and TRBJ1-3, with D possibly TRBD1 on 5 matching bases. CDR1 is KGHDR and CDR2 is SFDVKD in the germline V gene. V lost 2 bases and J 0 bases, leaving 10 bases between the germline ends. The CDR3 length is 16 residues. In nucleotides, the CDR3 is TGTGCCACCAGTGATTCGAAGGGGTTCTCTGGAAACACCATATATTTT. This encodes CATSDSKGFSGNTIYF.

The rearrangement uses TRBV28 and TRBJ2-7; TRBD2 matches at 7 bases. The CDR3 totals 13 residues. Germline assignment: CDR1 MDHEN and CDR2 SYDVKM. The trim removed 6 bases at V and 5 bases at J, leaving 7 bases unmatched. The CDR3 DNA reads TGTGCCAGCAGGGGGAGGGAGTTTCACGAGCAGTACTTC. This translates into CASRGREFHEQYF.

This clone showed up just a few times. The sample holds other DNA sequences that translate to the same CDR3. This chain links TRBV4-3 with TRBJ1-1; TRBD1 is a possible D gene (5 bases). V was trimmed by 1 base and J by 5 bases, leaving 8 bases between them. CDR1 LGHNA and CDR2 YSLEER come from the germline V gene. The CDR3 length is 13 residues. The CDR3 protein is CASSQVGGTEAFF. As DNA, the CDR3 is TGCGCCAGCAGCCAAGTCGGGGGGACTGAAGCTTTCTTT.

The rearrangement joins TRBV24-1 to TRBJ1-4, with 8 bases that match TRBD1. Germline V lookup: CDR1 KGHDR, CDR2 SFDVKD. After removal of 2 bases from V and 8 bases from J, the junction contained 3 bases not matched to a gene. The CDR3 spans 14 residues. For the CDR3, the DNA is TGTGCCACCAGTGATTCCGGGACAGGAGAAAAACTGTTTTTT. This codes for CATSDSGTGEKLFF.

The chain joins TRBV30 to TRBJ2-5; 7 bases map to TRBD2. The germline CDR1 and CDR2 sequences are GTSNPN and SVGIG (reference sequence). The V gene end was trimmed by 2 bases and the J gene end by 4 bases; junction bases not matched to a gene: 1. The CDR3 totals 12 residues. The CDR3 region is CAWSTGGETQYF. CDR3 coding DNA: TGTGCCTGGAGTACGGGGGGAGAGACCCAGTACTTC.

CDR3 loop: CASSFESGNTEAFF. The CDR3 coding sequence is TGTGCCAGCAGCTTCGAGTCTGGGAACACTGAAGCTTTCTTT. The genes are TRBV7-9 and TRBJ1-1; no clear D. V lost 3 bases to trimming and J lost 1 base, with 9 bases between them. The CDR3 length is 14 residues. Per the germline V gene, CDR1 is SEHNR and CDR2 is FQNEAQ (reference sequence).

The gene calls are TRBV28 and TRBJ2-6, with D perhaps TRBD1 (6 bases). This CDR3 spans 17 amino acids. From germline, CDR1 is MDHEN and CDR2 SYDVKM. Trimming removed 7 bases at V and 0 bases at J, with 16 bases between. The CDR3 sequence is CASISGQTLSGANVLTF. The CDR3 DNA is TGTGCCAGCATTTCGGGACAAACGCTCTCTGGGGCCAACGTCCTGACTTTC.

Written as DNA, the CDR3 is TGTGCCAGCAGTGGGACAGGGTCCACTGAAGCTTTCTTT. Amino acid sequence: CASSGTGSTEAFF. The chain combines TRBV12-3 or TRBV12-4 with TRBJ1-1; 9 bases line up with TRBD1. Trimming cost V 5 bases and J 4 bases; bases outside gene matches: 2. CDR3 length equals 13 residues.

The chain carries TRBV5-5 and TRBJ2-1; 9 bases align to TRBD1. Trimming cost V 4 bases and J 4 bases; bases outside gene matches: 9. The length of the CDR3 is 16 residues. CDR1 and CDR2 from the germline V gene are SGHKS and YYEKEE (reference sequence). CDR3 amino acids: CASSNRGPIGYNEQFF. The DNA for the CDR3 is TGTGCCAGCAGCAACAGGGGGCCTATTGGGTACAATGAGCAGTTCTTC.

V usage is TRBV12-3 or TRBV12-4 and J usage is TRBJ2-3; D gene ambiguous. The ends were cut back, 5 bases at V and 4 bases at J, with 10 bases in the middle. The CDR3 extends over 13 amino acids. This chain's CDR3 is CASSQISPDTQYF. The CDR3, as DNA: TGTGCCAGCAGTCAGATTAGCCCAGATACGCAGTATTTT.

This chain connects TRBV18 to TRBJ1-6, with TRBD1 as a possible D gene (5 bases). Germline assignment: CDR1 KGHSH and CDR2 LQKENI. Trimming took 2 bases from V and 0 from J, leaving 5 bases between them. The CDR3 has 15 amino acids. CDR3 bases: TGTGCCAGCTCACCAGACAGCTCCTATAATTCACCCCTCCACTTT. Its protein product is CASSPDSSYNSPLHF.

CDR3 protein: CASSYLAGLAIPDTQYF. Written as DNA, the CDR3 is TGTGCCAGCAGTTACCTAGCCGGACTAGCAATACCAGATACGCAGTATTTT. The V call is TRBV28, the J call TRBJ2-3; 8 positions match TRBD2. This CDR3 is 17 amino acids long. Germline V gene data show CDR1 as MDHEN and CDR2 as SYDVKM. The junction had 13 bases not matched to a gene; V was cut back by 4 bases and J by 4 bases.

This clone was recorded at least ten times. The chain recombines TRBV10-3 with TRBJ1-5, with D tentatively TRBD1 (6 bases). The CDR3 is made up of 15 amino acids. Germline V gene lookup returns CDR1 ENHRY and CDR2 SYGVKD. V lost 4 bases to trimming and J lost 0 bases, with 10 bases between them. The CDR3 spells CAISGTDSSNQPQHF. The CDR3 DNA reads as TGTGCCATCAGTGGGACAGACTCTAGCAATCAGCCCCAGCATTTT.

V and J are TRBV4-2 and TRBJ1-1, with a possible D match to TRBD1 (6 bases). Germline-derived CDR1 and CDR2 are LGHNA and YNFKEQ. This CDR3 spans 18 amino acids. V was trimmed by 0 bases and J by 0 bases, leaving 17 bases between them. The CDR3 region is CASSQDLPRGGMNTEAFF. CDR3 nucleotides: TGTGCCAGCAGCCAAGATCTCCCCAGGGGTGGTATGAACACTGAAGCTTTCTTT.